One sample yielded the 29 T cell receptor beta chains listed below, sequenced in a study of blood T cell repertoires in COVID-19. Here immunoSEQ multiplex PCR was the method, and the copy in TCRdb shows in-frame clones only, minus some. The data show about 250,000 clones, roughly nine tenths seen once. Input material: peripheral blood. These receptors were collected from a middle-aged woman who had recovered from COVID-19.

The rearrangement uses TRBV7-7 and TRBJ2-5, with D unresolved. CDR3 length: 13 residues. From germline, CDR1 is SSHAT and CDR2 FNYEAQ (reference sequence). The V end was cut by 1 base, the J end by 2 bases, with 5 bases between. CDR3 amino acids: CASSLVPQETQYF. For the CDR3, the DNA is TGTGCCAGCAGCTTAGTTCCGCAAGAGACCCAGTACTTC. Combining the CDR3 with reference TRBV7-7 and TRBJ2-5 gives the whole variable domain GAGVSQSPRYKVTKRGQDVTLRCDPISSHATLYWYQQALGQGPEFLTYFNYEAQPDKSGLPSDRFSAERPEGSISTLTIQRTEQRDSAMYRCASSLVPQETQYFGPGTRLLVL.

CDR3 sequence reads: CSARTYNEQFF. The CDR3 nucleotides are TGCAGTGCTAGAACTTACAATGAGCAGTTCTTC. V gene TRBV20-1 combines with J gene TRBJ2-1; no clear D gene. Trimming cost V 2 bases and J 4 bases, with 3 bases left between them. The CDR3 spans 11 residues. Looked up from germline, CDR1 is DFQATT and CDR2 is SNEGSKA (reference sequence).

Only one count was recorded for this clone. This chain links TRBV2 with TRBJ2-3; 11 positions match TRBD2. J was trimmed by 6 bases and V by 1 base; bases with no gene match: 6. This CDR3 has 16 residues. Per the germline V gene, CDR1 is SNHLY and CDR2 is FYNNEI. The CDR3 DNA is TGTGCCAGCAGTGAAGGACTAGCGGGGTCGGGGGATACGCAGTATTTT. It yields the protein CASSEGLAGSGDTQYF. The full variable domain, in which reference TRBV2 and TRBJ2-3 provide the parts outside the CDR3, is EPEVTQTPSHQVTQMGQEVILRCVPISNHLYFYWYRQILGQKVEFLVSFYNNEISEKSEIFDDQFSVERPDGSNFTLKIRSTKLEDSAMYFCASSEGLAGSGDTQYFGPGTRLTVL.

The gene calls are TRBV7-9 and TRBJ2-3; D is unclear. The CDR3 loop spans 15 amino acids. Germline CDR1 reads SEHNR; CDR2 reads FQNEAQ (reference sequence). Trimming took 4 bases from V and 6 from J, leaving 17 bases between them. The CDR3 region is CASSSRDTTSDTQYF. The CDR3, as DNA: TGTGCCAGCAGCTCGAGAGACACCACTTCTGATACGCAGTATTTT.

The chain couples TRBV18 to TRBJ2-2; no firm D call. CDR3 length: 17 residues. The ends were cut back, 0 bases at V and 4 bases at J, with 15 bases in the middle. The germline CDR1 and CDR2 sequences are KGHSH and LQKENI. Here the CDR3 DNA reads TGTGCCAGCTCACCACCGATAGCACTCCTTCGCACCGGGGAGCTGTTTTTT. This gives the protein CASSPPIALLRTGELFF. Together with reference TRBV18 and TRBJ2-2, the CDR3 gives the full variable domain: NAGVMQNPRHLVRRRGQEARLRCSPMKGHSHVYWYRQLPEEGLKFMVYLQKENIIDESGMPKERFSAEFPKEGPSILRIQQVVRGDSAAYFCASSPPIALLRTGELFFGEGSRLTVL.

This chain joins TRBV5-6 and TRBJ1-6, with TRBD1 identical over 12 bases. The CDR3 has 16 amino acids. CDR1 is SGHDT and CDR2 is YYEEEE in the germline V gene. Trimming removed 4 bases from V and 8 bases from J; junction bases left unmatched: 7. The CDR3 DNA is TGTGCCAGCAGCCCCGGGACAGGGGGCTTAGATTCACCCCTCCACTTT. Protein product: CASSPGTGGLDSPLHF.

The J gene is TRBJ1-2, the V gene TRBV30, with D hard to call. V lost 0 bases and J 5 bases, leaving 16 bases between the germline ends. CDR3 size: 15 residues. Germline V gives CDR1 GTSNPN, CDR2 SVGIG (reference sequence). This CDR3 is CAWSVTVSPFYGYTF. Written as DNA, the CDR3 is TGTGCCTGGAGTGTTACGGTTAGCCCGTTTTATGGCTACACCTTC.

V is TRBV12-3 or TRBV12-4 and J is TRBJ2-1, with D possibly TRBD1 on 5 matching bases. V was trimmed by 6 bases and J by 5 bases, leaving 5 bases between them. The CDR3 sequence is 11 residues long. CDR3 bases: TGTGCCAGCAGGACAGACAATGAGCAGTTCTTC. Protein product: CASRTDNEQFF.

This chain links TRBV7-2 with TRBJ2-1; no definite D call. The germline CDR1 and CDR2 sequences are SGHTA and FQGNSA. The V end was cut by 5 bases, the J end by 0 bases, with 11 bases between. This CDR3 region has 15 residues. The DNA for the CDR3 is TGTGCCAGCAGCCCGATAGAGAGCTCCTACAATGAGCAGTTCTTC. It is translated as CASSPIESSYNEQFF.

V usage is TRBV24-1 and J usage is TRBJ1-1; maybe TRBD1 (5 bases). The ends were cut back, 10 bases at V and 1 base at J, with 12 bases in the middle. The CDR3 runs 13 residues. Germline CDR1 KGHDR, CDR2 SFDVKD. This chain's CDR3 is CATSTGQNTEAFF. CDR3 bases: TGTGCCACTTCCACAGGACAGAACACTGAAGCTTTCTTT.

V gene TRBV20-1 combines with J gene TRBJ1-5, with D perhaps TRBD1 (6 bases). V gave up 3 bases and J gave up 3 bases, with 9 bases separating them. This CDR3 spans 13 amino acids. Germline V gene data show CDR1 as DFQATT and CDR2 as SNEGSKA (reference sequence). CDR3 loop: CSASQGTNQPQHF. The CDR3 coding sequence is TGCAGTGCTAGTCAGGGGACCAATCAGCCCCAGCATTTT.

The J gene is TRBJ2-1, the V gene TRBV5-6, with D unclear. V lost 3 bases and J 4 bases, leaving 5 bases between the germline ends. The CDR3 sequence is 12 residues long. In germline, CDR1 is SGHDT, CDR2 YYEEEE. The CDR3 loop is CASSYPYNEQFF. The CDR3 DNA follows: TGTGCCAGCAGCTATCCTTACAATGAGCAGTTCTTC.

The chain is built from TRBV5-4 and TRBJ2-1; 9 positions match TRBD2. This CDR3 contains 15 residues. The V and J ends lost 1 base and 5 bases, in that order; junction bases with no gene match: 4. CDR1 is SGHNT and CDR2 is YYREEE in the germline V gene (reference sequence). The CDR3 sequence: CASSLSSGSHNEQFF. CDR3 nucleotides: TGTGCCAGCAGCTTGAGTAGCGGGAGCCACAATGAGCAGTTCTTC.

This clone appeared a single time. The chain couples TRBV6-6 to TRBJ1-6; the D gene is possibly TRBD1 (6 bases). The CDR3 is 15 residues long. Germline V gene data show CDR1 as MNHNY and CDR2 as SVGAGI (reference sequence). The V and J ends lost 6 bases and 5 bases respectively, with 14 bases between them. The CDR3 loop reads CASSERQDNNSPLHF. Here the CDR3 DNA reads TGTGCCAGCAGCGAAAGACAGGATAATAATTCACCCCTCCACTTT.

This clone has only one observation. This chain links TRBV3-1 (or the pseudogene TRBV3-2) with TRBJ2-7, with 16 positions matching TRBD2. Germline CDR1 reads LGHDT; CDR2 reads YNNKEL (reference sequence). The CDR3 covers 16 residues. Unmatched junction bases numbered 1, after V lost 4 bases and J lost 1 base. The CDR3 sequence is CASSPGLAGGSYEQYF. For the CDR3, the DNA is TGTGCCAGCAGCCCGGGACTAGCGGGAGGGTCCTACGAGCAGTACTTC.

The rearrangement uses TRBV3-1 (or the pseudogene TRBV3-2) and TRBJ2-2; 9 positions agree with TRBD2. J was trimmed by 0 bases and V by 10 bases; bases with no gene match: 6. The CDR3 covers 15 residues. Germline loops: CDR1 LGHDT, CDR2 YNNKEL (reference sequence). The CDR3 sequence is CATRVAGANTGELFF. The CDR3 DNA follows: TGTGCCACCAGAGTAGCGGGAGCGAACACCGGGGAGCTGTTTTTT.

This chain connects TRBV9 to TRBJ2-3; TRBD2 is a possible D gene (6 bases). V lost 3 bases to trimming and J lost 0 bases, with 17 bases between them. The CDR3 length is 17 residues. Per the germline V gene, CDR1 is SGDLS and CDR2 is YYNGEE. CDR3 nucleotides: TGTGCCAGCAGCGACTCCAGGTCCGGGAGTAGCACAGATACGCAGTATTTT. It yields the protein CASSDSRSGSSTDTQYF. Complete variable domain (other parts from reference TRBV9 and TRBJ2-3): DSGVTQTPKHLITATGQRVTLRCSPRSGDLSVYWYQQSLDQGLQFLIQYYNGEERAKGNILERFSAQQFPDLHSELNLSSLELGDSALYFCASSDSRSGSSTDTQYFGPGTRLTVL.

In this sample, this clone turned up once. The chain carries TRBV19 and TRBJ2-3; TRBD2 matches at 7 bases. This CDR3 spans 16 amino acids. Germline V gives CDR1 LNHDA, CDR2 SQIVND (reference sequence). V shed 1 base, J shed 3 bases, and the junction held 7 bases outside the gene matches. The CDR3 sequence is CASSIAKREPTDTQYF. The CDR3 DNA reads as TGTGCCAGTAGTATAGCCAAGCGGGAACCTACAGATACGCAGTATTTT.

The chain couples TRBV30 to TRBJ2-2; no clear D gene. Trimming stripped 0 bases from V and 7 bases from J, with 9 bases between. The germline V gene encodes CDR1 GTSNPN and CDR2 SVGIG (reference sequence). The CDR3 is 13 amino acids. CDR3 bases: TGTGCCTGGAGTGTCGCCAGAGGCGGGGAGCTGTTTTTT. It yields the protein CAWSVARGGELFF.

The chain recombines TRBV5-4 with TRBJ2-4; no firm D call. Germline CDR1 SGHNT, CDR2 YYREEE (reference sequence). Trimming shortened V by 0 bases and J by 2 bases, and 21 bases separated the two germline ends. The CDR3 runs to 19 residues. The CDR3 reads CASSLAGGTSLVSKNIQYF. CDR3 in DNA: TGTGCCAGCAGCTTGGCCGGCGGAACCTCTCTTGTGTCCAAAAACATTCAGTACTTC.

This chain links TRBV11-2 with TRBJ2-3; no reliable D call. V was shortened by 0 bases and J by 3 bases, with 7 bases between the two germline ends. This CDR3 has 14 amino acids. From germline, CDR1 is SGHAT and CDR2 FQNNGV. CDR3 in DNA: TGTGCCAGCAGCTTAGACTCGTATACAGATACGCAGTATTTT. It is translated as CASSLDSYTDTQYF. Variable domain in full (rest from reference TRBV11-2 and TRBJ2-3): EAGVAQSPRYKIIEKRQSVAFWCNPISGHATLYWYQQILGQGPKLLIQFQNNGVVDDSQLPKDRFSAERLKGVDSTLKIQPAKLEDSAVYLCASSLDSYTDTQYFGPGTRLTVL.

The chain is built from TRBV6-1 and TRBJ2-1; D ambiguous. Germline V gene data show CDR1 as MNHNS and CDR2 as SASEGT. The CDR3 covers 16 residues. The V gene lost 4 bases and the J gene lost 0 bases, with 13 bases spanning the gap. CDR3 DNA sequence: TGTGCCAGCAGTGGCCCACAGCCCACCTCCTACAATGAGCAGTTCTTC. Translating it yields CASSGPQPTSYNEQFF.

This chain joins TRBV4-1 and TRBJ2-5; 13 positions match TRBD2. With V trimmed by 0 bases and J by 1 base, 5 bases remained unmatched. Germline-derived CDR1 and CDR2 are MGHRA and YSYEKL. The CDR3 extends over 18 amino acids. The CDR3 nucleotides read TGCGCCAGCAGCCAAGATCTGGGGACTAGCGGGGCCCAAGAGACCCAGTACTTC. This sequence encodes CASSQDLGTSGAQETQYF.

V usage is TRBV7-2 and J usage is TRBJ1-2, with D uncertain. Trimming took off 3 bases at V and 8 bases at J, with 10 bases between the two ends. The germline gives CDR1 SGHTA, CDR2 FQGNSA. The CDR3 has 12 amino acids. The CDR3 reads CASSFYLGGYTF. CDR3 nucleotides: TGTGCCAGCAGCTTTTACCTAGGCGGCTACACCTTC.

The chain couples TRBV19 to TRBJ1-5, with a possible D match to TRBD1 (6 bases). The CDR3 is 14 residues long. V lost 2 bases and J lost 3, with 8 bases in between. The germline CDR1 and CDR2 sequences are LNHDA and SQIVND (reference sequence). The CDR3 here is CASSIRQDNQPQHF. The CDR3 nucleotides read TGTGCCAGTAGTATAAGACAGGACAATCAGCCCCAGCATTTT.

V and J are TRBV12-3 or TRBV12-4 and TRBJ2-1, with D hard to call. Trimming took off 2 bases at V and 4 bases at J, with 6 bases between the two ends. The CDR3 covers 13 residues. The chain's CDR3 is CASSLSGYNEQFF. As DNA, the CDR3 is TGTGCCAGCAGTTTATCCGGGTACAATGAGCAGTTCTTC.

The J gene is TRBJ2-7, the V gene TRBV7-9, with 7 bases identical to TRBD2. The CDR3 is 15 residues long. The germline V gene has CDR1 SEHNR and CDR2 FQNEAQ (reference sequence). Unmatched junction bases numbered 8, after V lost 5 bases and J lost 1 base. The CDR3 here is CASSKTSGKSYEQYF. The CDR3 DNA reads as TGTGCCAGCAGCAAAACCAGCGGGAAGTCCTACGAGCAGTACTTC. The full variable domain, with the rest looked up from reference TRBV7-9 and TRBJ2-7, is DTGVSQNPRHKITKRGQNVTFRCDPISEHNRLYWYRQTLGQGPEFLTYFQNEAQLEKSRLLSDRFSAERPKGSFSTLEIQRTEQGDSAMYLCASSKTSGKSYEQYFGPGTRLTVT.

The chain carries TRBV2 and TRBJ2-3, with D unresolved. The CDR3 is 19 amino acids. V lost 5 bases and J lost 0, with 24 bases in between. Germline CDR1 and CDR2: SNHLY and FYNNEI. CDR3 loop: CASSLQSLFPRWSTDTQYF. The CDR3 nucleotides read TGTGCCAGCAGTTTACAGTCGCTATTCCCAAGGTGGAGCACAGATACGCAGTATTTT.

This sequence joins TRBV24-1 and TRBJ2-1; weak D call: TRBD2 (5 bases). Germline loops: CDR1 KGHDR, CDR2 SFDVKD. Trimming took off 3 bases at V and 15 bases at J, with 11 bases between the two ends. The CDR3 consists of 11 residues. Here the CDR3 reads CATSDGEGRFF. The DNA of the CDR3 is TGTGCCACCAGTGATGGTGAGGGCCGGTTCTTC.